The 5 T cell receptor beta chains presented below share a single source sample, sequenced in a study of T cell responses to AZD1222 COVID-19 vaccine. Sequencing used immunoSEQ multiplex PCR; TCRdb keeps in-frame clones, though not all of them. The sample comprises fewer than 65,000 clones, approximately 79% of which are singletons, and roughly a tenth rests with the top ten. This material consisted of peripheral blood, taken on day 0 of AZD1222 vaccination. The receptors stem from an adult in good health.

The chain combines TRBV19 with TRBJ2-3, with 8 bases identical to TRBD2. Germline assignment: CDR1 LNHDA and CDR2 SQIVND (reference sequence). Unmatched junction bases numbered 5, after V lost 3 bases and J lost 3 bases. There are 15 residues in the CDR3. The CDR3 is CASSITSGSTDTQYF. CDR3 DNA sequence: TGTGCCAGTAGTATTACGAGCGGGAGTACAGATACGCAGTATTTT. The full variable domain, with the rest looked up from reference TRBV19 and TRBJ2-3, is DGGITQSPKYLFRKEGQNVTLSCEQNLNHDAMYWYRQDPGQGLRLIYYSQIVNDFQKGDIAEGYSVSREKKESFPLTVTSAQKNPTAFYLCASSITSGSTDTQYFGPGTRLTVL.

The rearrangement links TRBV28 to TRBJ2-5; D gene ambiguous. The CDR3 is 14 amino acids. Germline V gene data show CDR1 as MDHEN and CDR2 as SYDVKM. V lost 3 bases and J lost 1, with 9 bases in between. The CDR3 protein is CASSFSVSQETQYF. CDR3 coding DNA: TGTGCCAGCAGTTTTTCAGTGTCCCAAGAGACCCAGTACTTC.

V and J are TRBV6-4 and TRBJ1-5; D unclear. The germline V gene has CDR1 MRHNA and CDR2 SNTAGT. V was pared by 4 bases and J by 2 bases, with 12 bases between. This CDR3 region has 15 residues. The CDR3 DNA reads TGTGCCAGCAGTGCTGAGGGAGTTGGCAATCAGCCCCAGCATTTT. It encodes CASSAEGVGNQPQHF.

The V call is TRBV19, the J call TRBJ2-2; D not resolved. Between the trimmed V and J ends, which lost 4 bases and 6 bases, there was a span of 15 bases. CDR1 LNHDA and CDR2 SQIVND come from the germline V gene (reference sequence). The CDR3 sequence is 15 residues long. The CDR3 here is CASSRQGKLAGELFF. In nucleotides, the CDR3 is TGTGCCAGTAGTAGACAAGGAAAACTCGCCGGGGAGCTGTTTTTT. Supplemented by reference TRBV19 and TRBJ2-2, the full variable domain reads DGGITQSPKYLFRKEGQNVTLSCEQNLNHDAMYWYRQDPGQGLRLIYYSQIVNDFQKGDIAEGYSVSREKKESFPLTVTSAQKNPTAFYLCASSRQGKLAGELFFGEGSRLTVL.

The chain is built from TRBV21-1 and TRBJ2-7; the DNA was not used to check the table's D call, TRBD1. TRBV21-1 is deemed a pseudogene. CDR3 length: 17 amino acids. The CDR3 sequence: CASSITSQGQGTYEQYF. CDR3 nucleotides: TGTGCCAGCAGCATCACATCCCAGGGACAGGGGACCTACGAGCAGTACTTC.